One sample yielded the 12 T cell receptor beta chains listed below, sequenced in a study of blood T cell repertoires in COVID-19. Method: immunoSEQ multiplex PCR; TCRdb's copy keeps in-frame clones and lacks some. Found here are under 80,000 clones, about 88% of them singletons; the top ten hold 3.9%. The sequencing sample was made of peripheral blood. These receptors were obtained from a man in his sixties or seventies with active COVID-19.

This clone occurred a few times. The V gene is TRBV4-2, the J gene TRBJ2-1; TRBD2 matches at 7 bases. CDR1 is LGHNA and CDR2 is YNFKEQ in the germline V gene. V dropped 3 bases and J dropped 4; count of bases not matched to a gene: 6. This CDR3 is 15 amino acids long. CDR3 residues: CASSQGLADYNEQFF. CDR3 coding DNA: TGTGCCAGCAGCCAGGGTCTAGCGGATTACAATGAGCAGTTCTTC.

V is TRBV11-3 and J is TRBJ1-4; the D is unclear. Trimming took off 1 base at V and 4 bases at J, with 4 bases between the two ends. The CDR3 covers 13 residues. Germline loops: CDR1 SGHNT, CDR2 YENEEA. In DNA form, the CDR3 reads TGTGCCAGCAGCTTAGGCGGTAATGAAAAACTGTTTTTT. This sequence encodes CASSLGGNEKLFF.

The rearrangement joins TRBV3-1 (or the pseudogene TRBV3-2) to TRBJ1-5; possible D gene TRBD1, 5 bases. Germline V CDR1 and CDR2: LGHDT, YNNKEL (reference sequence). Trimming removed 4 bases at V and 2 bases at J, with 12 bases between. This CDR3 comprises 15 residues. This chain's CDR3 is CASSPGAVGNQPQHF. CDR3 in DNA: TGTGCCAGCAGCCCTGGGGCGGTGGGCAATCAGCCCCAGCATTTT.

The chain employs TRBV12-5 and TRBJ2-5; 10 bases align to TRBD1. Germline-derived CDR1 and CDR2 are LGHNT and FRNRAP. The CDR3 has 14 residues. V shed 3 bases and J 4 bases; nucleotides not matched to a gene: 2. The CDR3 DNA reads TGTGCTAGTGGTTTTGGACAGGGGGGAGAGACCCAGTACTTC. It is translated as CASGFGQGGETQYF.

V gene TRBV20-1 combines with J gene TRBJ2-4, with 11 bases lining up with TRBD2. J lost 3 bases, V lost 3 bases, and 13 bases had no gene match. The CDR3 is 18 residues long. Germline V lookup: CDR1 DFQATT, CDR2 SNEGSKA (reference sequence). The CDR3: CSASSIAGGPMGKNIQYF. CDR3 nucleotide sequence: TGCAGTGCTAGTTCAATAGCGGGAGGGCCCATGGGCAAAAACATTCAGTACTTC.

The V and J genes are TRBV19 and TRBJ2-7; 10 positions agree with TRBD1. V gave up 3 bases and J gave up 12 bases; unmatched junction bases: 11. This CDR3 is built from 14 residues. The germline gives CDR1 LNHDA, CDR2 SQIVND (reference sequence). The CDR3 nucleotides read TGTGCCAGTAGTATTCGACGGGACAGGGGAGGGTTGTACTTC. Translation gives CASSIRRDRGGLYF.

A few counts support this clone. The chain links TRBV4-3 to TRBJ2-4; 13 nucleotides line up with TRBD2. J was trimmed by 8 bases and V by 4 bases; bases with no gene match: 11. This CDR3 is 17 amino acids long. Germline V lookup: CDR1 LGHNA, CDR2 YSLEER. The CDR3 DNA reads as TGCGCCAGCAGCCCCCGGACTAGCGGGAGAGGGGGGGACATTCAGTACTTC. Its protein product is CASSPRTSGRGGDIQYF.

The chain joins TRBV15 to TRBJ2-2; a weak D match, TRBD2 (6 bases). Per germline, CDR1 LNHNV and CDR2 YYDKDF (reference sequence). V was pared by 0 bases and J by 9 bases, with 14 bases between. The CDR3 length is 15 residues. CDR3 sequence: CATSRDLTAGRELFF. In DNA, the CDR3 is TGTGCCACCAGCAGAGATTTGACAGCGGGTAGGGAGCTGTTTTTT.

This clone was observed a single time. The chain joins TRBV9 to TRBJ1-1; D gene uncertain. Trimming cost V 0 bases and J 1 base, with 7 bases left between them. The CDR3 sequence is 14 residues long. The V gene's germline CDR1 is SGDLS and CDR2 YYNGEE. The CDR3 spells CASSVDGQNTEAFF. CDR3 bases: TGTGCCAGCAGCGTAGATGGGCAGAACACTGAAGCTTTCTTT.

The chain couples TRBV7-2 to TRBJ2-3; TRBD2 agrees at 8 bases. Germline trimming cut 7 bases from V and 10 bases from J; bases unmatched to any gene: 13. This CDR3 is 14 amino acids long. Germline CDR1 is SGHTA and CDR2 is FQGNSA. The CDR3 nucleotides read TGTGCCAGCAATTGGGCCAGCGGGAGCGATGCGCAGTATTTT. This encodes CASNWASGSDAQYF.

This clone was picked up a small number of times. V usage is TRBV6-2 or TRBV6-3 and J usage is TRBJ2-7, with 10 bases aligning to TRBD2. V lost 4 bases and J lost 2; bases outside the gene matches: 5. The CDR3 totals 15 residues. Per the germline V gene, CDR1 is MNHEY and CDR2 is SVGEGT. The CDR3 sequence: CASSLTSGFPYEQYF. As DNA, the CDR3 is TGTGCCAGCAGTTTGACTAGCGGGTTCCCCTACGAGCAGTACTTC.

The V gene is TRBV1, the J gene TRBJ2-1; the table's TRBD2 call for D was not verified on the DNA. TRBV1 is a known pseudogene. CDR3 length: 17 amino acids. CDR3 DNA sequence: TGCACCAGCAGCCAAGACAGACTAGCGGGAGTTTGCGGTGAGCAGTTCTTC. As protein: CTSSQDRLAGVCGEQFF.